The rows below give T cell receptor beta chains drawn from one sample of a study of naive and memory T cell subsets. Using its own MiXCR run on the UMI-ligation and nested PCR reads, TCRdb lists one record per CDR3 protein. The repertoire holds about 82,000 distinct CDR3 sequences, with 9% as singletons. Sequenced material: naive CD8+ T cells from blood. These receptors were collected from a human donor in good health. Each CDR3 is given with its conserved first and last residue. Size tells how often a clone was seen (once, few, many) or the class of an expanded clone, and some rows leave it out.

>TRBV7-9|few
CASSRGVEQYF
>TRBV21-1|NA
CASSLAGVSVTDTQYF
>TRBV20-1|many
CSARFDEQFF
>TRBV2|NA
CASSAFIAGGPRDEQFF
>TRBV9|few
CASSVGHRDEQYF
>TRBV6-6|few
CASRENSRDNSPDTQYF
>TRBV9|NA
CASSVDGGGPNTQYF
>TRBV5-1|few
CASSPGLGSLHYNEQFF
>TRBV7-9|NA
CASSGGTSGGQPYEQYF
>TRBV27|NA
CASSSLGTGWSNQPQHF
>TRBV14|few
CASSQKGQAVYEQYF
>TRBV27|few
CASSLGPGAYNEQFF
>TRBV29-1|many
CSVDGTEAFF
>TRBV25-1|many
CASSEAPSGDYNEQFF
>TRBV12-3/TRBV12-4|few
CASSLASGAGYTF
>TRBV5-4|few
CASRRGFTEAFF
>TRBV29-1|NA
CSVGGTSTDTQYF
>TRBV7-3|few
CASSLMWQFITNTGELFF
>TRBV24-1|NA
CATSDPPYRSAGANVLTF
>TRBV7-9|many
CASSYFYEQYF
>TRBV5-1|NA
CASSRRGEGLYNEQFF
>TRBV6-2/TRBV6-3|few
CASILENIQYF
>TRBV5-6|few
CASSHPLDGLDPSYEQYF
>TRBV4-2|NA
CASSQDPGVYNEQFF
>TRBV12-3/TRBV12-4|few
CASSLAREQFF
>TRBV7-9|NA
CASSTLIGDRRTEAFF
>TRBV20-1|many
CSARDKLAGPISTDTQYF
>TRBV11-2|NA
CASSLDWQPSHTGELFF
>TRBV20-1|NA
CSARELTGGYEQYF
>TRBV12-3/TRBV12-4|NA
CASSLNPSGSGDTQYF
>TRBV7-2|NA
CASSLALGIFNTGELFF
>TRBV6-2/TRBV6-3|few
CASRRWTSESTDTQYF
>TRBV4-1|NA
CASSQENRLNTEAFF
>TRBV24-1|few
CATSDPTGPYEQYF
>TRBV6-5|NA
CASSYSPYEQYF
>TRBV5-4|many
CASSLKGDTEAFF
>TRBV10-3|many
CAISDFPELPYEQYF
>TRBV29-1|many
CSVSTGLAGYEQYF
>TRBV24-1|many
CATATPRSSGPTDTTYEQYF
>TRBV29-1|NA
CSVESIYNYGYTF
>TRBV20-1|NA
CSAREFEAGGGYNEQFF